The rows below give T cell receptor beta chains drawn from one sample of a study of CXCR3-negative and CXCR3-positive naive CD8 T cells. TCRdb reanalyzed the 5' RACE reads, giving one entry per CDR3 protein sequence and no DNA. Here the sample table reports 50,000 or so distinct CDR3 sequences. The sample was naive CXCR3+ CD8+ T cells from blood. These TCRs come from a human donor in good health. Some clones in this sample may be carry-over from other donors' samples. The CDR3 runs from the conserved cysteine through the conserved F or W. The order of the fields is J gene, CDR3 length, V gene, CDR3 protein.

J: TRBJ2-1
length: 16
V: TRBV7-3
CDR3: CASSPDLALSYNEQFF

J: TRBJ1-1
length: 14
V: TRBV10-3
CDR3: CAISSEGEGTEAFF

J: TRBJ2-1
length: 15
V: TRBV4-1
CDR3: CASSQARQSYNEQFF

J: TRBJ2-2
length: 16
V: TRBV6-5
CDR3: CASSYSSRGHFGELFF

J: TRBJ2-7
length: 14
V: TRBV6-6
CDR3: CASSYGQRGYEQYF

J: TRBJ2-5
length: 15
V: TRBV27
CDR3: CASSSLTGHPETQYF

J: TRBJ2-1
length: 16
V: TRBV6-4
CDR3: CASSGIAGGPYNEQFF

J: TRBJ2-3
length: 16
V: TRBV13
CDR3: CASSLVRADNSDTQYF

J: TRBJ2-3
length: 14
V: TRBV19
CDR3: CASSLGQYTDTQYF

J: TRBJ2-5
length: 14
V: TRBV20-1
CDR3: CSARLKQDQETQYF

J: TRBJ1-5
length: 14
V: TRBV20-1
CDR3: CSASPLTENQPQHF

J: TRBJ2-7
length: 16
V: TRBV21-1
CDR3: CASSRRFGRISYEQYF

J: TRBJ1-5
length: 15
V: TRBV4-3
CDR3: CASSQDRWAGQPQHF

J: TRBJ1-2
length: 15
V: TRBV12-3/TRBV12-4
CDR3: CASSLNDLSLHGYTF

J: TRBJ2-3
length: 15
V: TRBV3-1
CDR3: CASSPTVNPTDTQYF

J: TRBJ2-1
length: 14
V: TRBV7-9
CDR3: CASSGSGGYNEQFF

J: TRBJ1-1
length: 15
V: TRBV9
CDR3: CASSSTQGAHTEAFF

J: TRBJ2-7
length: 13
V: TRBV7-3
CDR3: CASSSGGVYEQYF

J: TRBJ2-1
length: 16
V: TRBV20-1
CDR3: CSASVPFSGDYNEQFF

J: TRBJ2-7
length: 14
V: TRBV7-9
CDR3: CASSHPLGAYEQYF

J: TRBJ1-5
length: 13
V: TRBV29-1
CDR3: CSVVPGPNQPQHF

J: TRBJ2-5
length: 17
V: TRBV5-1
CDR3: CASSGLGDGISQETQYF

J: TRBJ2-5
length: 13
V: TRBV29-1
CDR3: CSVDSGVGETQYF

J: TRBJ2-1
length: 15
V: TRBV5-4
CDR3: CASSLTWGGRNEQFF

J: TRBJ2-7
length: 17
V: TRBV7-2
CDR3: CASSAASGSGDSYEQYF

J: TRBJ2-7
length: 15
V: TRBV20-1
CDR3: CSAPVGGTSAYEQYF

J: TRBJ2-3
length: 14
V: TRBV27
CDR3: CATLPGGGRDTQYF

J: TRBJ2-2
length: 13
V: TRBV29-1
CDR3: CSVPRQGAGELFF

J: TRBJ1-3
length: 14
V: TRBV6-6
CDR3: CASSAGTGEDTIYF

J: TRBJ1-5
length: 12
V: TRBV20-1
CDR3: CSAVVGNQPQHF

J: TRBJ1-2
length: 14
V: TRBV25-1
CDR3: CASSAPGRTYGYTF

J: TRBJ1-5
length: 16
V: TRBV29-1
CDR3: CSVPGQGFDGNQPQHF

J: TRBJ2-5
length: 15
V: TRBV12-3/TRBV12-4
CDR3: CASSLLGLAEETQYF

J: TRBJ2-1
length: 16
V: TRBV13
CDR3: CASSLGTVTSYNEQFF

J: TRBJ2-7
length: 12
V: TRBV28
CDR3: CASRDGAYEQYF

J: TRBJ1-1
length: 17
V: TRBV9
CDR3: CASSPFQGTAINTEAFF

J: TRBJ1-1
length: 13
V: TRBV4-2
CDR3: CASSPGGPAEAFF

J: TRBJ1-2
length: 17
V: TRBV6-5
CDR3: CASRLLTGQGLGYGYTF

J: TRBJ2-2
length: 14
V: TRBV12-3/TRBV12-4
CDR3: CASSRGADNGELFF

J: TRBJ1-2
length: 11
V: TRBV29-1
CDR3: CSVEDEGSHTF

J: TRBJ1-2
length: 15
V: TRBV27
CDR3: CASSLSDTGGYGYTF

J: TRBJ1-2
length: 16
V: TRBV15
CDR3: CATSVYLGGRDYGYTF

J: TRBJ2-7
length: 15
V: TRBV2
CDR3: CASKFFRTSGVEQYF

J: TRBJ1-1
length: 15
V: TRBV5-1
CDR3: CASSLVEAGNTEAFF

J: TRBJ2-7
length: 12
V: TRBV20-1
CDR3: CSAPQGVYEQYF

J: TRBJ2-1
length: 15
V: TRBV12-3/TRBV12-4
CDR3: CASSLTGGSHNEQFF

J: TRBJ1-5
length: 13
V: TRBV5-5
CDR3: CASNAGQNQPQHF

J: TRBJ2-7
length: 12
V: TRBV2
CDR3: CASSEADREQYF

J: TRBJ2-7
length: 15
V: TRBV12-3/TRBV12-4
CDR3: CASSRAAVRLYEQYF

J: TRBJ2-7
length: 13
V: TRBV20-1
CDR3: CSARKASPGEQYF

J: TRBJ1-2
length: 18
V: TRBV4-3
CDR3: CASSQDHFPETGTYGYTF

J: TRBJ2-1
length: 15
V: TRBV20-1
CDR3: CSARERERGYNEQFF

J: TRBJ2-3
length: 12
V: TRBV5-5
CDR3: CASSLLGDTQYF

J: TRBJ2-1
length: 20
V: TRBV28
CDR3: CASSTRDRGREAPLYNEQFF